This T cell receptor beta chain was profiled in a study of blood T cell repertoires in COVID-19. The V segment lost 6 bases and the J segment 3 bases; nucleotides outside the gene matches: 17. Looked up from germline, CDR1 is LGHNA and CDR2 is YNFKEQ. The CDR3 is 17 residues long. Profiling relied on immunoSEQ multiplex PCR, and the TCRdb table lists in-frame clones only, not all of them. The profile shows 150,000 or so clones, around nine tenths of them singletons. The clonotype comes from a woman in her 70s with COVID-19, enrolled during active disease. The chain is built from TRBV4-2 and TRBJ2-7; 7 bases are a match to TRBD1. Sequenced sample: peripheral blood. CDR3 sequence reads: CASSRYTARGLHYEQYF. The CDR3 nucleotides read TGTGCCAGCAGTCGATACACCGCGAGGGGGCTTCACTACGAGCAGTACTTC.